This paragraph covers one T cell receptor (beta chain) sequence. As originally analysed: Reference gene primer amplification in the assay estimated nucleated cell counts. TCRdb keeps only in-frame clones here, not all; method: immunoSEQ multiplex PCR. Clone size and the V and J calls come from that table; the DNA yielded D and trimming. The repertoire holds roughly 120,000 clones, with about 83% as singletons. This sample is drawn from a study of blood T cell repertoires in COVID-19. Study information: The study drew acute and convalescent COVID-19 samples from the United States, Italy and Spain. In each case, the material was cDNA or gDNA derived from T cells, B-cell-depleted T cells, or PBMCs.

The sequence came from a woman in her fifties or sixties with acute or convalescent COVID-19. The material sequenced was peripheral blood.

The CDR3 is CASSQTGTGELFF. The CDR3, as DNA: TGTGCCAGCAGCCAGACGGGTACCGGGGAGCTGTTTTTT. The J gene is TRBJ2-2, the V gene TRBV3-1 (or the pseudogene TRBV3-2); unclear D gene. The CDR3 runs to 13 residues. V shed 3 bases and J shed 5 bases, with 7 bases lying between them. In germline, CDR1 is LGHDT, CDR2 YNNKEL (reference sequence).